The 4 T cell receptor beta chains below were found in one sample sequenced in a study of T cells in Graves' hyperthyroidism and ophthalmopathy. Template material for amplifying TCR beta CDR3 regions consisted of RNA transcripts. When the TCR CDR3 underwent first-round RT-PCR, the HTBI primer set was used. A single record per CDR3 protein comes from TCRdb applying MiXCR to the multiplex PCR reads. The table includes over 350,000 distinct CDR3 sequences, more than 12% detected once. The sample comprised blood. Receptors were obtained from a man aged 50 to 59 with Graves' ophthalmopathy.

The table lists this clonotype with a few counts. The gene calls are TRBV20-1 and TRBJ1-1; D is uncertain. Trimming stripped 6 bases from V and 2 bases from J, with 16 bases between. CDR3 length equals 14 residues. The germline gives CDR1 DFQATT, CDR2 SNEGSKA (reference sequence). Here the CDR3 DNA reads TGCAGTGCCTCCTTCGGCGGACTCAACACTGAAGCTTTCTTT. It is translated as CSASFGGLNTEAFF.

This clonotype was picked up many times. CDR3 in amino acids: CASRKGGPGELFF. The DNA for the CDR3 is TGTGCCAGCAGGAAAGGGGGCCCCGGGGAGCTGTTTTTT. This sequence joins TRBV28 and TRBJ2-2, with 7 nucleotides matching TRBD1. V dropped 6 bases and J dropped 6; count of bases not matched to a gene: 4. This CDR3 region has 13 residues. Per the germline V gene, CDR1 is MDHEN and CDR2 is SYDVKM.

This clonotype was counted only a few times. The rearrangement joins TRBV6-2 or TRBV6-3 to TRBJ2-5; maybe TRBD2 (5 bases). The CDR3 is 17 residues long. Trimming cost V 5 bases and J 0 bases, with 19 bases left between them. CDR1 MNHEY and CDR2 SVGEGT come from the germline V gene. This CDR3 is CASSNVGNSWYQETQYF. In nucleotides, the CDR3 is TGTGCCAGCAGTAATGTCGGGAACAGTTGGTACCAAGAGACCCAGTACTTC.

This clonotype was observed a few times. This sequence joins TRBV19 and TRBJ2-1; possibly TRBD1 or TRBD2 for D (7 bases each). Per the germline V gene, CDR1 is LNHDA and CDR2 is SQIVND (reference sequence). V gave up 6 bases and J gave up 0 bases, with 15 bases separating them. CDR3 size: 16 residues. CDR3 sequence reads: CASSRLAGGSYNEQFF. The CDR3 coding sequence is TGTGCCAGTAGCCGACTAGCAGGGGGCTCCTACAATGAGCAGTTCTTC.